The present TCR beta chain was sequenced within a study of neurological immune-mediated disorders. Study conclusions and caveats: No CDR3 amino acid sequences were shared by expanded clones across subjects, suggesting private repertoires in all groups.

This clonotype was detected many times. Its cognate antigen is unknown. The CDR3 is 13 amino acids. Germline lookup yields CDR1 SSHAT and CDR2 FNYEAQ (reference sequence). V shed 3 bases and J shed 7 bases, with 9 bases lying between them. Using its own MiXCR run on the 5' RACE reads, TCRdb lists one record per CDR3 protein. The sample comprises 110,000 or so distinct CDR3 sequences, about 3.2% of which are singletons, and 1% to 1.5% rests with the top ten. Input material: PBMCs. V usage is TRBV7-7 and J usage is TRBJ2-2; TRBD1 is a possible D gene (5 bases). The TCR sequence derives from a woman aged 30 to 39 with multiple sclerosis. In DNA form, the CDR3 reads TGTGCCAGCAGCTTCAGGGAAAGCGGGGAGCTGTTTTTT. This translates into CASSFRESGELFF.